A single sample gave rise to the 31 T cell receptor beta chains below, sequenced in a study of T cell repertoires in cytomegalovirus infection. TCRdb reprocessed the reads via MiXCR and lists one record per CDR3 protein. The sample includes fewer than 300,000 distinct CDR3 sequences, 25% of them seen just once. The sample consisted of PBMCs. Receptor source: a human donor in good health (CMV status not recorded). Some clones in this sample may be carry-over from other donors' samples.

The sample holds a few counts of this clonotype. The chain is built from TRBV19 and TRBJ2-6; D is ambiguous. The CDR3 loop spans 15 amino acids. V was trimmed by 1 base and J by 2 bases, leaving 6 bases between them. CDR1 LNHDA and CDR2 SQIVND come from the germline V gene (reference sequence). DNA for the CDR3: TGTGCCAGTAGTATAGTAAGCGCTGGGGCCAACGTCCTGACTTTC. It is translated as CASSIVSAGANVLTF.

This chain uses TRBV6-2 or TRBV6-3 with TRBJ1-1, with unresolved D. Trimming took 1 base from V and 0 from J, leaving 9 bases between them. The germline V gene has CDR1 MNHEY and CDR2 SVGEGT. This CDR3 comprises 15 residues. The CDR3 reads CASSYFLAMNTEAFF. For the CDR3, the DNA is TGTGCCAGCAGTTACTTTCTGGCGATGAACACTGAAGCTTTCTTT.

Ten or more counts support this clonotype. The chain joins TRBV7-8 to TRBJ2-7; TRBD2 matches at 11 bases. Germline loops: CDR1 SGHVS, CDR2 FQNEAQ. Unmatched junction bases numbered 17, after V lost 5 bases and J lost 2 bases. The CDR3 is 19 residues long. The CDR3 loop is CASSQRRLAGGPEAYEQYF. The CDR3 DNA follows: TGTGCCAGCAGCCAGAGGCGGCTAGCGGGAGGACCGGAGGCCTACGAGCAGTACTTC.

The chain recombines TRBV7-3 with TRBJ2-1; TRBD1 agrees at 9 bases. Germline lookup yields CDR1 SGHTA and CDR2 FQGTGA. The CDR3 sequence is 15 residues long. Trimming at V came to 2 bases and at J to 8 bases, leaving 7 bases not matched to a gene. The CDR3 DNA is TGTGCCAGCAGCTTACTACAGGGGGCTGTATATGAGCAGTTCTTC. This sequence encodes CASSLLQGAVYEQFF.

The CDR3 sequence: CASNLNRGTEAFF. The CDR3 nucleotides are TGTGCCAGCAACCTGAATCGGGGGACTGAAGCTTTCTTT. This chain links TRBV12-3 or TRBV12-4 with TRBJ1-1; TRBD1 is a possible D gene (5 bases). The CDR3 sequence is 13 residues long. V was pared by 7 bases and J by 5 bases, with 14 bases between.

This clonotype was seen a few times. The CDR3 region is CASSPNPAYEQYF. As DNA, the CDR3 is TGTGCCAGCAGCCCTAACCCCGCCTACGAGCAGTACTTC. The chain has TRBV11-2 and TRBJ2-7; D is unresolved. Deletions cut 5 bases from V and 2 bases from J, with 10 bases between. Germline CDR1 is SGHAT and CDR2 is FQNNGV. This CDR3 is built from 13 residues.

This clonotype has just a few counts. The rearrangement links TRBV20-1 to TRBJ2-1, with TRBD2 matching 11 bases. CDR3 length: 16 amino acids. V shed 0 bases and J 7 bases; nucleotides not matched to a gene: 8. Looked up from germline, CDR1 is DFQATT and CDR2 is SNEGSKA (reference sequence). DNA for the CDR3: TGCAGTGCTAGAGATCTAGCGGGAGGAGGTAGGAATGAGCAGTTCTTC. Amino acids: CSARDLAGGGRNEQFF.

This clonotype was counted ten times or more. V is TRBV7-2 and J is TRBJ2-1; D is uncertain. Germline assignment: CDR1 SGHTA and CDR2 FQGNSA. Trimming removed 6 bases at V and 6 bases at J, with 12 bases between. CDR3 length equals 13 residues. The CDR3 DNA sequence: TGTGCCAGCAGGACCCTTGTAGTCAATGAGCAGTTCTTC. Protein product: CASRTLVVNEQFF.

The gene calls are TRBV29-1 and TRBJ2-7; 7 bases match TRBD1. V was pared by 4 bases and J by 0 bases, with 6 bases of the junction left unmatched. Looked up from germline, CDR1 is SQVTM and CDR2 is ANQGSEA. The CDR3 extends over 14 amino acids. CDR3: CSVVRTGSSYEQYF. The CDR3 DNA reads TGCAGCGTTGTCCGGACAGGAAGCTCCTACGAGCAGTACTTC.

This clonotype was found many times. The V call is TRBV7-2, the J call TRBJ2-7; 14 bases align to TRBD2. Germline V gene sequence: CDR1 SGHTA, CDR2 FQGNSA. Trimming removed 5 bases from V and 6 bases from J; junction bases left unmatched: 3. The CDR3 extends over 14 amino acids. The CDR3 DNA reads TGTGCCAGCAGCCAGGGACTAGCGGGAGCCGAGCAGTACTTC. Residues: CASSQGLAGAEQYF.

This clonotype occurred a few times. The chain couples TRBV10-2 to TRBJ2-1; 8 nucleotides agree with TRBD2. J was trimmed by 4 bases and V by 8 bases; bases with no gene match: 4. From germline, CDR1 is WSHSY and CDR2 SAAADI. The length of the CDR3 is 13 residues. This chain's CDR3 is CASRGGAYNEQFF. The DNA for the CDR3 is TGCGCCAGCCGGGGGGGCGCTTACAATGAGCAGTTCTTC.

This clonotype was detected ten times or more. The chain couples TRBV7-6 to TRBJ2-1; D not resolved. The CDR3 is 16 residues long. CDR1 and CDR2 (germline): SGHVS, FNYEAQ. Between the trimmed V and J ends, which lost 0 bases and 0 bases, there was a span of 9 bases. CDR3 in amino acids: CASSLAPASSYNEQFF. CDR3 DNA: TGTGCCAGCAGCTTAGCGCCAGCGAGCTCCTACAATGAGCAGTTCTTC.

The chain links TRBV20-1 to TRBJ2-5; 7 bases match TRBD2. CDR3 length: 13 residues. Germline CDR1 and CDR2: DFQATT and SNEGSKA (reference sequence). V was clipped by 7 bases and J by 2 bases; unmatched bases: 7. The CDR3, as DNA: TGCAGTGTTAGGCGGGAGACTCAAGAGACCCAGTACTTC. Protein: CSVRRETQETQYF.

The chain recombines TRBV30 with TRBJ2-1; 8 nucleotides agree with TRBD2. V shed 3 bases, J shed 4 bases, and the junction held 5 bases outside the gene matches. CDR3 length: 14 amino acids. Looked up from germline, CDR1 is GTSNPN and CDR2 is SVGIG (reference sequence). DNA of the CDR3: TGTGCCTGGAGGCCGGGACTAGGGTACAATGAGCAGTTCTTC. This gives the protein CAWRPGLGYNEQFF.

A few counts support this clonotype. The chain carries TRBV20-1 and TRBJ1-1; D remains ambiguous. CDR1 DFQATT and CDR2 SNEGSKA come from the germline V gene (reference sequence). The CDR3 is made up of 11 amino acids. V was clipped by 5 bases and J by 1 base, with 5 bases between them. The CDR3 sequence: CSAAGNTEAFF. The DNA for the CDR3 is TGCAGTGCTGCGGGGAACACTGAAGCTTTCTTT.

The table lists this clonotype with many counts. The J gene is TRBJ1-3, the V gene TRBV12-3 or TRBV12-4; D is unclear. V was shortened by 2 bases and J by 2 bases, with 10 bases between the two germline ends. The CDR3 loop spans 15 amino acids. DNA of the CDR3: TGTGCCAGCAGTTTAAAAGGCGGAGCTGGAAACACCATATATTTT. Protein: CASSLKGGAGNTIYF.

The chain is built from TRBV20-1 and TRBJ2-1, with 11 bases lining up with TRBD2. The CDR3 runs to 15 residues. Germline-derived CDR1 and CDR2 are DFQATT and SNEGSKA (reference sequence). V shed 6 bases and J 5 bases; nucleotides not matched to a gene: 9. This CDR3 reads CSAKPGLAVDNEQFF. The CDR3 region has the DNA TGCAGTGCAAAGCCGGGACTAGCGGTAGACAATGAGCAGTTCTTC.

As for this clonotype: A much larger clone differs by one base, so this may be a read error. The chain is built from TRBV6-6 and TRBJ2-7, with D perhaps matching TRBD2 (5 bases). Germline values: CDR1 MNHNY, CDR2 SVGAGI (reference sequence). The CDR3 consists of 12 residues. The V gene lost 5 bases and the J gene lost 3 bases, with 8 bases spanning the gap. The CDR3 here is CASSVEGYEQYV. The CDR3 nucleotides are TGTGCCAGCAGTGTCGAGGGCTACGAGCAGTACGTC.

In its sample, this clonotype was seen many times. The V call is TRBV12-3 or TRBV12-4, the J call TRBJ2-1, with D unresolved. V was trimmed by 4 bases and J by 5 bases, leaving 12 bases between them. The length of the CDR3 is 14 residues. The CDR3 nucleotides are TGTGCCAGCAGTTACCGTTTTCCTAACAATGAGCAGTTCTTC. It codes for CASSYRFPNNEQFF.

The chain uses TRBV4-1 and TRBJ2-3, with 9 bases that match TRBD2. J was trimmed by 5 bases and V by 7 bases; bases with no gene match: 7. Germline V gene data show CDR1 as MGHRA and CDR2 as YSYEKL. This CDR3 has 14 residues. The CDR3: CASNVAGGVDTQYF. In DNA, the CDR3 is TGCGCCAGCAATGTCGCGGGGGGGGTAGATACGCAGTATTTT.

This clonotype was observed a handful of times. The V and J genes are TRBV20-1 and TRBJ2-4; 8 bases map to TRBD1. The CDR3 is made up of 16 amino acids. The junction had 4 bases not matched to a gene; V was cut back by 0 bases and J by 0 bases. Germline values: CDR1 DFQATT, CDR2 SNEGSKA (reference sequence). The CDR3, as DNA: TGCAGTGCTAGAGATTCCAGGGGGCTAGCCAAAAACATTCAGTACTTC. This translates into CSARDSRGLAKNIQYF.

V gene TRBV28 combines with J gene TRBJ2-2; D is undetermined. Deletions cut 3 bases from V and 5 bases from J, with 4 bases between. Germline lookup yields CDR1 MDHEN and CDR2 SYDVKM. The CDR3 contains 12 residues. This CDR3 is CASSFWTGELFF. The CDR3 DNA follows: TGTGCCAGCAGTTTCTGGACCGGGGAGCTGTTTTTT.

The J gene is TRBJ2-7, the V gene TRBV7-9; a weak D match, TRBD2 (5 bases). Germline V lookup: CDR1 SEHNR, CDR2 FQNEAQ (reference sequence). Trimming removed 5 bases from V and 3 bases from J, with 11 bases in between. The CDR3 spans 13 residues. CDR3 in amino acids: CASSRGLSYEQYF. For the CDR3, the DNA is TGTGCCAGCAGCCGCGGGTTGAGCTACGAGCAGTACTTC.

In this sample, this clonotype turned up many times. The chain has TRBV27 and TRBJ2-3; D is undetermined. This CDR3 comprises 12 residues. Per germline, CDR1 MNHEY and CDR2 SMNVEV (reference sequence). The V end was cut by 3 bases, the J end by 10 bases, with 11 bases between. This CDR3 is CASSFLPPAQYF. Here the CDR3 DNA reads TGTGCCAGCAGTTTCCTTCCCCCCGCGCAGTATTTT.

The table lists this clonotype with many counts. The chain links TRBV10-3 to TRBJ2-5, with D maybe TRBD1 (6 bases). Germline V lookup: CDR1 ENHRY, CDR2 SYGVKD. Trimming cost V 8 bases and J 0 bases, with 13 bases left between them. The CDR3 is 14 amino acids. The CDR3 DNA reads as TGTGCCATCGGGGCGACAGGAAACCAAGAGACCCAGTACTTC. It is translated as CAIGATGNQETQYF.

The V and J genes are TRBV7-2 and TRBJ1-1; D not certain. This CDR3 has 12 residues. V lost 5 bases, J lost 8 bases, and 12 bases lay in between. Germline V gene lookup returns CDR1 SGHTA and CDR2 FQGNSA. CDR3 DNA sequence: TGTGCCAGCAGCCCTTTGATGGGGGAAGCTTTCTTT. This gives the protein CASSPLMGEAFF.

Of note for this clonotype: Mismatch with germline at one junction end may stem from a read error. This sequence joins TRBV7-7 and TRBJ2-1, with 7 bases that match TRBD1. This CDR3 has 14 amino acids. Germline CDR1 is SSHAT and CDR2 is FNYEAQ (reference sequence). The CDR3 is CASSPGQTHNEQFF. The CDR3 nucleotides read TGTGCTAGCAGCCCGGGACAGACACACAATGAGCAGTTCTTC. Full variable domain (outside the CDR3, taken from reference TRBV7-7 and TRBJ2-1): GAGVSQSPRYKVTKRGQDVTLRCDPISSHATLYWYQQALGQGPEFLTYFNYEAQPDKSGLPSDRFSAERPEGSISTLTIQRTEQRDSAMYRCASSPGQTHNEQFFGPGTRLTVL.

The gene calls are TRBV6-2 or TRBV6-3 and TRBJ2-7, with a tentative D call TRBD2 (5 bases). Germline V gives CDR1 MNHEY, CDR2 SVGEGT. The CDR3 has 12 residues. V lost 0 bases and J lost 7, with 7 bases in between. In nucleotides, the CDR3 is TGTGCCAGCAGTTACTCGACGGGGGAGCAGTACTTC. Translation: CASSYSTGEQYF.

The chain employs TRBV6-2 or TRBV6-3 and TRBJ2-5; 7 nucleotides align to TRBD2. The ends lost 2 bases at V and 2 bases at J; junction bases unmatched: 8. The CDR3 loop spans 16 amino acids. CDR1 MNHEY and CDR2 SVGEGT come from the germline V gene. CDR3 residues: CASSYGPSGDQETQYF. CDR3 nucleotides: TGTGCCAGCAGTTACGGGCCTAGCGGAGATCAAGAGACCCAGTACTTC.

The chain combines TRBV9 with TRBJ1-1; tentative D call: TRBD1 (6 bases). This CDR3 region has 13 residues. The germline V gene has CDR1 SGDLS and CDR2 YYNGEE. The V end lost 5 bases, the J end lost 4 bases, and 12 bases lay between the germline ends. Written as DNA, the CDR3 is TGTGCCAGCAGTCGAAAGGGGGGCACTGAAGCTTTCTTT. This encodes CASSRKGGTEAFF.

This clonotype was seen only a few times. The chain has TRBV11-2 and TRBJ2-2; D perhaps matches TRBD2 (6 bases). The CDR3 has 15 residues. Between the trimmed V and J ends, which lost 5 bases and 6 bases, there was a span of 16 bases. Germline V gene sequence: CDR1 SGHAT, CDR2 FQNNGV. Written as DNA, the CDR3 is TGTGCCAGCAGCGCCGGGACGCGGGGCCCCGGGGAGCTGTTTTTT. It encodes CASSAGTRGPGELFF. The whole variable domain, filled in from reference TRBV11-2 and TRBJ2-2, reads EAGVAQSPRYKIIEKRQSVAFWCNPISGHATLYWYQQILGQGPKLLIQFQNNGVVDDSQLPKDRFSAERLKGVDSTLKIQPAKLEDSAVYLCASSAGTRGPGELFFGEGSRLTVL.